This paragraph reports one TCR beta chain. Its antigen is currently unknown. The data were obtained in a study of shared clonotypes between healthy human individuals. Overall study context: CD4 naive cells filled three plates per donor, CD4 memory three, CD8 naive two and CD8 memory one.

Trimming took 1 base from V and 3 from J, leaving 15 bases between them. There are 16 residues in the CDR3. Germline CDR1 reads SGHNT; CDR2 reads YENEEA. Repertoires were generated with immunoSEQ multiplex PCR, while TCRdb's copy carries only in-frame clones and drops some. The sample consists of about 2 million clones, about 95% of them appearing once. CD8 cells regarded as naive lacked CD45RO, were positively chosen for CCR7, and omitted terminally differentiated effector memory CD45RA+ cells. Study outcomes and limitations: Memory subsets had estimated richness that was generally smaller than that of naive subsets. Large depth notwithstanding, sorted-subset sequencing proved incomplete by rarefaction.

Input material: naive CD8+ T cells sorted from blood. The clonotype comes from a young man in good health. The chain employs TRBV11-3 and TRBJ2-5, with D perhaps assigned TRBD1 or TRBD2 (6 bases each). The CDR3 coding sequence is TGTGCCAGCAGCTTAGGCCCCCCAGGGGAGGAAGAGACCCAGTACTTC. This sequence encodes CASSLGPPGEEETQYF.